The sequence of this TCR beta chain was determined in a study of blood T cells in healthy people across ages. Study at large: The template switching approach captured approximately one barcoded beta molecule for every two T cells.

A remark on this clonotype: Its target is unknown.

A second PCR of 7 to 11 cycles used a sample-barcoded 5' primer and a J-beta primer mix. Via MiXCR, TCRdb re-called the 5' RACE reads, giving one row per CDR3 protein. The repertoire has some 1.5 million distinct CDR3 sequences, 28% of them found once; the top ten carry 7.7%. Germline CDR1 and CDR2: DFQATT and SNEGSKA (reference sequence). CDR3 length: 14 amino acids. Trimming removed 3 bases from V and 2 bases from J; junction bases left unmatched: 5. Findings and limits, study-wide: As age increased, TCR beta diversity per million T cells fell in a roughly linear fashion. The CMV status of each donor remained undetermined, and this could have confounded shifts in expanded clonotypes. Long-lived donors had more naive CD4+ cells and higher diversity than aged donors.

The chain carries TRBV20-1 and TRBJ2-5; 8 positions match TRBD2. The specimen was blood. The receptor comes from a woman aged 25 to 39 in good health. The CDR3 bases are TGCAGTGCTAGTAGCGGGATAACACAAGAGACCCAGTACTTC. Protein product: CSASSGITQETQYF.